This entry describes one T cell receptor beta chain. These data originate in a study of CD8 T cells in Susac syndrome. Random hexamers were used to reverse transcribe the RNA input (about 0.45 to 1 ug). The CDR3 of TCR beta was amplified by immunoSEQ multiplex PCR across 54 Vbeta and 13 Jbeta. One entry per CDR3 protein results from TCRdb running MiXCR on the immunoSEQ multiplex PCR reads. The top ten clones hold over 0.08% of a sample with over 150,000 distinct CDR3 sequences, approximately 94% of them seen once. With V trimmed by 8 bases and J by 4 bases, 12 bases remained unmatched. Germline values: CDR1 MNHEY, CDR2 SMNVEV (reference sequence). This CDR3 has 15 residues. CD8+ and CD4+ T cells circulating in blood were sequenced for TCR beta. The multiple sclerosis controls were treatment-naive patients, and their relapsing-remitting disease was stable or active. Negative isolation yielded CD4+ and CD8+ T cells, and FACS enriched TEMRA cells.

Sequencing was performed on CD4+ T cells from PBMCs. The receptor was isolated from a human donor with multiple sclerosis. The chain uses TRBV27 and TRBJ2-7; 9 positions match TRBD1. Here the CDR3 DNA reads TGTGCCAGCTCGGGATCCGGGACAGGGCCGTACGAGCAGTACTTC. It translates to CASSGSGTGPYEQYF.